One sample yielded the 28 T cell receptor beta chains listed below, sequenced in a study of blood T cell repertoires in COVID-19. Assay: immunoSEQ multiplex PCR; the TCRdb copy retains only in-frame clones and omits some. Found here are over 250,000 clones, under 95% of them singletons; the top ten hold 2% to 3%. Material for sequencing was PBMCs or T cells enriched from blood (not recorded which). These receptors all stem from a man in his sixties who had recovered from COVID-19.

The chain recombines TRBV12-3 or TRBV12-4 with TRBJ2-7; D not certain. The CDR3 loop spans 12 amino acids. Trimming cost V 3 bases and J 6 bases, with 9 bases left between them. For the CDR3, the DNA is TGTGCCAGCAGTTTTATGGCTGGCGAGCAGTACTTC. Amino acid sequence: CASSFMAGEQYF.

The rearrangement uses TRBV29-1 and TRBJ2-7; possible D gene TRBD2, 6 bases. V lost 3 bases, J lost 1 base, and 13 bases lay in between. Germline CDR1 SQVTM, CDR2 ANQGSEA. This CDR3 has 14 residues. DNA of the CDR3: TGCAGCGTTGACGGACTACAAGGATCCTACGAGCAGTACTTC. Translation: CSVDGLQGSYEQYF.

The CDR3 DNA reads TGTGCCAGTCAGCACTCAAATAAGGGACTAGCGGGAACCACCGGGGAGCTGTTTTTT. This codes for CASQHSNKGLAGTTGELFF. The chain employs TRBV19 and TRBJ2-2; 13 nucleotides match TRBD2. The CDR3 sequence is 19 residues long. V lost 8 bases, J lost 4 bases, and 16 bases stayed unmatched. The germline CDR1 and CDR2 sequences are LNHDA and SQIVND (reference sequence). The variable domain in full, completed from reference TRBV19 and TRBJ2-2, reads DGGITQSPKYLFRKEGQNVTLSCEQNLNHDAMYWYRQDPGQGLRLIYYSQIVNDFQKGDIAEGYSVSREKKESFPLTVTSAQKNPTAFYLCASQHSNKGLAGTTGELFFGEGSRLTVL.

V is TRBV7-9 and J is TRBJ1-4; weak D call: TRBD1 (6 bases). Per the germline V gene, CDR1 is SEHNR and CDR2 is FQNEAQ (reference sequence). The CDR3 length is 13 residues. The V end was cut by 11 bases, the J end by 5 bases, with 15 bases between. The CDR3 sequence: CAAGGSGNEKLFF. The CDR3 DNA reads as TGTGCCGCGGGGGGCAGCGGCAATGAAAAACTGTTTTTT.

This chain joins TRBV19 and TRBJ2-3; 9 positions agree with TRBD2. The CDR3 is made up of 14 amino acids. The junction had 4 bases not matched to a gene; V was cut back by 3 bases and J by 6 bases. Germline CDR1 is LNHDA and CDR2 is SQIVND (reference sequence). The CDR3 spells CASSILSGGDTQYF. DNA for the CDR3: TGTGCCAGTAGTATTCTCAGCGGGGGGGATACGCAGTATTTT.

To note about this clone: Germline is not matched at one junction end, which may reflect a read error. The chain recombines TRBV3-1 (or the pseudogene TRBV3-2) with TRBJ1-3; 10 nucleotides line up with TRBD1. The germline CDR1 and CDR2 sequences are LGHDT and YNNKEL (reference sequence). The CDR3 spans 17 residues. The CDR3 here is CASRQVGQGLTGNTIYF. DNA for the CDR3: TGTGCCAGCAGACAAGTGGGACAGGGGTTGACTGGAAACACCATATATTTT.

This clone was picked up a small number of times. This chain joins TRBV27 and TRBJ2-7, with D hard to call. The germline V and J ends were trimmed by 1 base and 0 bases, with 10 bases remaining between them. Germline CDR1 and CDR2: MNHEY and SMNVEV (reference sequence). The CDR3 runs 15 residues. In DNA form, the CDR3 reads TGTGCCAGCAGTTTATTTCCGGAGCGCTCCTACGAGCAGTACTTC. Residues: CASSLFPERSYEQYF.

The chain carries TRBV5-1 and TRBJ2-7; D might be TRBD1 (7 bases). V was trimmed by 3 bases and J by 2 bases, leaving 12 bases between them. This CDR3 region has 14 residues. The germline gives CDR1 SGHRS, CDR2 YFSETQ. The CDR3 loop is CASSSGDRPYEQYF. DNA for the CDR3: TGCGCCAGCAGCTCGGGGGACAGACCCTACGAGCAGTACTTC.

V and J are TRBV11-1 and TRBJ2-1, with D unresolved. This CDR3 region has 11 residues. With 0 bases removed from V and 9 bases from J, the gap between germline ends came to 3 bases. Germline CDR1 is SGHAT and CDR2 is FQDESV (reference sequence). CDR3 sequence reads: CASSLAAEQFF. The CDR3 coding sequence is TGTGCCAGCAGCTTAGCGGCTGAGCAGTTCTTC. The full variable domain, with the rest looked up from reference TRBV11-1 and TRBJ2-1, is EAEVAQSPRYKITEKSQAVAFWCDPISGHATLYWYRQILGQGPELLVQFQDESVVDDSQLPKDRFSAERLKGVDSTLKIQPAELGDSAMYLCASSLAAEQFFGPGTRLTVL.

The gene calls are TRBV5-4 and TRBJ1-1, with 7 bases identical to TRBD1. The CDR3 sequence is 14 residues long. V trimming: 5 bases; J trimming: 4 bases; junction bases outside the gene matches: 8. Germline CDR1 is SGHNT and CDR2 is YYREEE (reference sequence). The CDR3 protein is CASRPGQKTTEAFF. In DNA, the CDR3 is TGTGCCAGCAGGCCGGGACAGAAGACCACTGAAGCTTTCTTT.

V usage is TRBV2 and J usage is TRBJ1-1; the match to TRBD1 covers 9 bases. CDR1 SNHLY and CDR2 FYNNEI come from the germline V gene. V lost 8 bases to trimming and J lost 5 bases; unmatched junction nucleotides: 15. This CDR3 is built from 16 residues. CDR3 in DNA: TGTGCCAGCGTAATAGGCGCCGGACAGGGGTGGACTGAAGCTTTCTTT. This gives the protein CASVIGAGQGWTEAFF.

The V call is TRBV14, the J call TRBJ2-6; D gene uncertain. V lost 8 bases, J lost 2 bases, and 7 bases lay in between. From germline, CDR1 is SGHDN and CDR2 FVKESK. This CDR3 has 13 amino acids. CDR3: CASRITGANVLTF. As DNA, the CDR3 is TGTGCCAGCCGTATTACTGGGGCCAACGTCCTGACTTTC.

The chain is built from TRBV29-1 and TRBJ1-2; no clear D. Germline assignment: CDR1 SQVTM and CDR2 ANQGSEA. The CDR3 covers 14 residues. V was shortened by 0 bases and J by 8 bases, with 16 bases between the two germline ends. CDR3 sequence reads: CSVEDVQRPLGYTF. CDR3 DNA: TGCAGCGTTGAAGACGTCCAGAGGCCTTTAGGCTACACCTTC.

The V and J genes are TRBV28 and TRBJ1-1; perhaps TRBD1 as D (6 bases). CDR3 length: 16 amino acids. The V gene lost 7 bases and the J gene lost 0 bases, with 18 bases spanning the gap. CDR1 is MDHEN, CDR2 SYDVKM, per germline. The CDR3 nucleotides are TGTGCCAGCAATTTTGGGACAACAAGAATGAACACTGAAGCTTTCTTT. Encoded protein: CASNFGTTRMNTEAFF.

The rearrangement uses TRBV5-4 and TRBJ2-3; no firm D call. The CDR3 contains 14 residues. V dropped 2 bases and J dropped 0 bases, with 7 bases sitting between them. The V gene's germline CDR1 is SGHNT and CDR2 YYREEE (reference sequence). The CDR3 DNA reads TGTGCCAGCAGCTTTGGGCTCAGCACAGATACGCAGTATTTT. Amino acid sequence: CASSFGLSTDTQYF.

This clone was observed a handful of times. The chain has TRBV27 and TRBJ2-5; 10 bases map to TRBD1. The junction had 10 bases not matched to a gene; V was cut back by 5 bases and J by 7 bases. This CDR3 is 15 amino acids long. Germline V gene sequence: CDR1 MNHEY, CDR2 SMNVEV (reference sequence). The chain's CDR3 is CASSPRTGGRVTQYF. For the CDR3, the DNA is TGTGCCAGCAGTCCGCGGACAGGGGGTAGGGTGACCCAGTACTTC.

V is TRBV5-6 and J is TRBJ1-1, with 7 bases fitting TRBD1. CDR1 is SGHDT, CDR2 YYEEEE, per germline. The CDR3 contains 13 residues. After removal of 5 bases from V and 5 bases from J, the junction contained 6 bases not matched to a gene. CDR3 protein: CASRRTGWTEAFF. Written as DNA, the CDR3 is TGTGCCAGCAGGAGGACAGGTTGGACTGAAGCTTTCTTT.

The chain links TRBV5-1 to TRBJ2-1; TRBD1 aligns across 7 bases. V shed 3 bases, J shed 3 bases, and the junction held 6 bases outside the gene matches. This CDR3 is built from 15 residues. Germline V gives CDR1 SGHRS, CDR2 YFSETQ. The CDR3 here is CASSYQGVSYNEQFF. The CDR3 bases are TGCGCCAGCAGCTACCAGGGGGTAAGCTACAATGAGCAGTTCTTC.

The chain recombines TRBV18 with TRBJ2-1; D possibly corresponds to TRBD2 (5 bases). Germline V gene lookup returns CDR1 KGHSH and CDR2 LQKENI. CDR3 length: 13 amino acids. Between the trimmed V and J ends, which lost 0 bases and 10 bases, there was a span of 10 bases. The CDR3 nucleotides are TGTGCCAGCTCACCACCGCCGCGGGTGGAGCAGTTCTTC. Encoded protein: CASSPPPRVEQFF.

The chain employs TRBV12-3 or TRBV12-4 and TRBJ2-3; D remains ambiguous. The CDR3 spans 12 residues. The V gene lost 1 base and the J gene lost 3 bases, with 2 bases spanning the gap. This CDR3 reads CASSLVTDTQYF. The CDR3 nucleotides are TGTGCCAGCAGTTTAGTAACAGATACGCAGTATTTT.

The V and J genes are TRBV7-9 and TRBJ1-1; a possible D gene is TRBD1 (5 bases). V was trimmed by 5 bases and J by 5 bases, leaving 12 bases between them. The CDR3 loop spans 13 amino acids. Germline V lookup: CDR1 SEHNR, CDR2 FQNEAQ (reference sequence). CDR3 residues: CASSPRGGTEAFF. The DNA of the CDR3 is TGTGCCAGCAGCCCTAGGGGAGGTACTGAAGCTTTCTTT.

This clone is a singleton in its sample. CDR3 amino acids: CASSSLAGVTDTQYF. The DNA for the CDR3 is TGTGCCAGCAGCTCCCTAGCGGGAGTCACAGATACGCAGTATTTT. The genes are TRBV5-6 and TRBJ2-3; TRBD2 aligns across 10 bases. J was trimmed by 2 bases and V by 3 bases; bases with no gene match: 3. CDR1 is SGHDT and CDR2 is YYEEEE in the germline V gene. CDR3 length: 15 amino acids.

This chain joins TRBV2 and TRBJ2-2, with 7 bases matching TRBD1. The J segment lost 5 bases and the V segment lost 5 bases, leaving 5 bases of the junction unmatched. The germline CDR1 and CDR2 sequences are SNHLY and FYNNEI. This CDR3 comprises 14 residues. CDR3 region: CASSLDRPTGELFF. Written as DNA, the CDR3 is TGTGCCAGCAGTTTGGACAGGCCTACCGGGGAGCTGTTTTTT.

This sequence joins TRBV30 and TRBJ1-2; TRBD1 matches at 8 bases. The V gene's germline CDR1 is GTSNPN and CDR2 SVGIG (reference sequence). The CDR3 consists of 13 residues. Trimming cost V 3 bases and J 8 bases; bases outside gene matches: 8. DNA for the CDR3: TGTGCCTGGAGCCTCGACAGGGGCAACGGCTACACCTTC. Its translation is CAWSLDRGNGYTF.

CDR3 sequence: CSVQRQKNTEAFF. CDR3 sequence (DNA): TGCAGCGTGCAGAGACAGAAGAACACTGAAGCTTTCTTT. The chain has TRBV29-1 and TRBJ1-1; tentatively, D is TRBD1 (5 bases). The germline V and J ends were trimmed by 6 bases and 1 base, with 12 bases remaining between them. Germline assignment: CDR1 SQVTM and CDR2 ANQGSEA. This CDR3 has 13 residues.

The CDR3 region has the DNA TGTGCCAGCAGCCGGACAGTTTATAGCAATCAGCCCCAGCATTTT. It codes for CASSRTVYSNQPQHF. The J gene is TRBJ1-5, the V gene TRBV7-2; a possible D gene is TRBD1 (6 bases). V was shortened by 5 bases and J by 0 bases, with 11 bases between the two germline ends. This CDR3 contains 15 residues. The germline gives CDR1 SGHTA, CDR2 FQGNSA.

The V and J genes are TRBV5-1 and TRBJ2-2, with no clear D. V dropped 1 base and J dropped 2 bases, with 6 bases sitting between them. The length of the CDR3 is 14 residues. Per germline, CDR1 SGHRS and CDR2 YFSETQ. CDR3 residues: CASSLSLNTGELFF. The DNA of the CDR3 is TGCGCCAGCAGCTTGTCCCTCAACACCGGGGAGCTGTTTTTT.

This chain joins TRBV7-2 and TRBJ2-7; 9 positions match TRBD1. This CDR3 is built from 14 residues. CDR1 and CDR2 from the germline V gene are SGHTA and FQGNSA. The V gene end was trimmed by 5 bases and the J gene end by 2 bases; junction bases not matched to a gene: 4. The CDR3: CASSVGTGPYEQYF. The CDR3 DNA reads TGTGCCAGCAGCGTCGGGACAGGGCCCTACGAGCAGTACTTC.